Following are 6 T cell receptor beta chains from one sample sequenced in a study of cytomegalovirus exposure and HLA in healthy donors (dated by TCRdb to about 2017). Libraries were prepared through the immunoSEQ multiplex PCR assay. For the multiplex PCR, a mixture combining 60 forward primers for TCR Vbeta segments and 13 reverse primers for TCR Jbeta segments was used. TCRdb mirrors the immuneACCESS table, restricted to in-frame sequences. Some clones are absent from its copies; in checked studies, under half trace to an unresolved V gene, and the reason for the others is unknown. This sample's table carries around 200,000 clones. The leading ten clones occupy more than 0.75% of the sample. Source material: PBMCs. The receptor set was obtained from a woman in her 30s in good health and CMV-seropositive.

CDR3 DNA: TGTGCCAGTACCCAACAGGGTGGAGAGACCCAGTACTTC. Translation gives CASTQQGGETQYF. The chain is built from TRBV19 and TRBJ2-5, with D possibly TRBD1 on 6 matching bases. This CDR3 is built from 13 residues. The ends were cut back, 7 bases at V and 4 bases at J, with 13 bases in the middle. The germline CDR1 and CDR2 sequences are LNHDA and SQIVND (reference sequence). The full variable domain, rest sourced from reference TRBV19 and TRBJ2-5, is DGGITQSPKYLFRKEGQNVTLSCEQNLNHDAMYWYRQDPGQGLRLIYYSQIVNDFQKGDIAEGYSVSREKKESFPLTVTSAQKNPTAFYLCASTQQGGETQYFGPGTRLLVL.

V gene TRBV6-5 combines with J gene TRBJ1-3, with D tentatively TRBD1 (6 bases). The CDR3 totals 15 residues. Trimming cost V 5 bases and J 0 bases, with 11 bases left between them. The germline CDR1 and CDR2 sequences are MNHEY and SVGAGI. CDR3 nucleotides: TGTGCCAGCAGTCGAGCGGACAGCTCTGGAAACACCATATATTTT. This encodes CASSRADSSGNTIYF.

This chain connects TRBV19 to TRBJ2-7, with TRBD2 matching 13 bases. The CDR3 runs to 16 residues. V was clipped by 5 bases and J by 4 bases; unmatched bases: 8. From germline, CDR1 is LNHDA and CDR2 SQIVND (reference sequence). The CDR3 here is CASSPWTSGSVYEQYF. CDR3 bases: TGTGCCAGTAGTCCCTGGACTAGCGGGAGTGTTTACGAGCAGTACTTC.

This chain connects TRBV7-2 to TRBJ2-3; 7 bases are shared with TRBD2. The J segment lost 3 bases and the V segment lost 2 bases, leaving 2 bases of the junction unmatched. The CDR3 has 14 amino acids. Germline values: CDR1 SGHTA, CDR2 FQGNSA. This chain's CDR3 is CASSLQAGTDTQYF. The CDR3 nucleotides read TGTGCCAGCAGCTTACAAGCGGGAACAGATACGCAGTATTTT.

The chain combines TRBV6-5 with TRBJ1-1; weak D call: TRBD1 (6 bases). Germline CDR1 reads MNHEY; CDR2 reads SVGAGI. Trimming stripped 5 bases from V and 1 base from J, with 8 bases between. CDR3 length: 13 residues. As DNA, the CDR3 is TGTGCCAGCAGTCCGACAGGGAACACTGAAGCTTTCTTT. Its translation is CASSPTGNTEAFF.

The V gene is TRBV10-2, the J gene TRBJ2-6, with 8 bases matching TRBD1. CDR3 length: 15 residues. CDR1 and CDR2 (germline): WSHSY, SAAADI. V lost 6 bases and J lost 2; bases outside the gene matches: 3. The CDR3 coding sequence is TGCGCCAGCAGGAAGACAGGGGCTGGGGCCAACGTCCTGACTTTC. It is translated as CASRKTGAGANVLTF.